This T cell receptor (beta chain) originates from a study of T cell changes during pregnancy in multiple sclerosis. Only in-frame clones appear in the TCRdb table, and some are missing; sequencing was by immunoSEQ multiplex PCR. The sample has about 70,000 clones; roughly 94% are singletons. Germline V CDR1 and CDR2: ENHRY, SYGVKD. The trim removed 6 bases at V and 3 bases at J, leaving 2 bases unmatched. The CDR3 has 12 residues. The sequences come from peripheral blood, collected in the third trimester of pregnancy. The clonotype was recovered from a female donor with multiple sclerosis, enrolled in a pregnancy study. V usage is TRBV10-3 and J usage is TRBJ2-7, with TRBD2 matching 7 bases. CDR3 sequence: CAIRGLLYEQYF. In DNA, the CDR3 is TGTGCCATCAGGGGACTACTCTACGAGCAGTACTTC.